What follows are 21 T cell receptor beta chains derived from one specimen sequenced in a study of cytomegalovirus exposure and HLA in healthy donors. PCR amplification relied on 60 Vbeta primers (plus 13 Jbeta primers). Here immunoSEQ multiplex PCR was the method, and the copy in TCRdb shows in-frame clones only, minus some. The sample includes approximately 220,000 clones, about 82% seen only once; the top ten take 2.5% to 3%. Material for sequencing was PBMCs. All receptors derive from a man aged 30-40 years in good health and CMV-seronegative.

CDR3 sequence: CASSTTVGPYEQYF. The CDR3, as DNA: TGTGCCAGCAGCACCACGGTGGGGCCCTACGAGCAGTACTTC. The rearrangement joins TRBV7-8 to TRBJ2-7; D perhaps matches TRBD1 (5 bases). Between the trimmed V and J ends, which lost 5 bases and 2 bases, there was a span of 13 bases. Germline-derived CDR1 and CDR2 are SGHVS and FQNEAQ. This CDR3 comprises 14 residues.

This sequence joins TRBV6-4 and TRBJ2-1, with unresolved D. V gave up 3 bases and J gave up 3 bases, with 6 bases separating them. The germline V gene encodes CDR1 MRHNA and CDR2 SNTAGT. The CDR3 is 13 amino acids. DNA of the CDR3: TGTGCCAGCAGTGAGGCTAGCTACAATGAGCAGTTCTTC. It codes for CASSEASYNEQFF.

The CDR3, as DNA: TGTGCCAGCAGCTTGGGGGGGGCACCAGATACGCAGTATTTT. This codes for CASSLGGAPDTQYF. The rearrangement joins TRBV11-2 to TRBJ2-3; D is possibly TRBD2 (7 bases). The CDR3 extends over 14 amino acids. Trimming shortened V by 3 bases and J by 4 bases, and 11 bases separated the two germline ends. Germline CDR1 is SGHAT and CDR2 is FQNNGV.

The rearrangement links TRBV15 to TRBJ1-2, with TRBD1 matching 9 bases. The CDR3 sequence is 15 residues long. Germline CDR1 and CDR2: LNHNV and YYDKDF (reference sequence). V gave up 4 bases and J gave up 7 bases; unmatched junction bases: 10. For the CDR3, the DNA is TGTGCCACCAGCACCGAAGGGACAGGGCCCCTTGGCTACACCTTC. This gives the protein CATSTEGTGPLGYTF.

The chain combines TRBV5-4 with TRBJ2-7, with 7 bases that match TRBD1. Germline-derived CDR1 and CDR2 are SGHNT and YYREEE (reference sequence). V lost 0 bases and J lost 12; bases outside the gene matches: 3. This CDR3 spans 11 amino acids. This chain's CDR3 is CASSLGDRAYF. The CDR3 DNA follows: TGTGCCAGCAGCTTGGGCGACAGGGCGTACTTC.

Only one count was recorded for this clone. The V call is TRBV2, the J call TRBJ1-1; TRBD1 aligns across 8 bases. This CDR3 region has 16 residues. Germline V CDR1 and CDR2: SNHLY, FYNNEI. Losses at the gene ends were 4 bases for V and 0 bases for J; bases not matched to a gene: 7. The CDR3 reads CASSVPGTGLNTEAFF. For the CDR3, the DNA is TGTGCCAGCAGTGTCCCCGGGACAGGTTTGAACACTGAAGCTTTCTTT.

This rearrangement joins TRBV5-4 to TRBJ2-1; TRBD1 aligns across 7 bases. Germline V gives CDR1 SGHNT, CDR2 YYREEE (reference sequence). Trimming removed 5 bases from V and 3 bases from J; junction bases left unmatched: 8. This CDR3 spans 15 amino acids. The CDR3 region is CASSIGDSGYNEQFF. CDR3 sequence (DNA): TGTGCCAGCAGTATCGGGGACAGTGGCTACAATGAGCAGTTCTTC.

This clone was seen only a few times. The rearrangement links TRBV4-3 to TRBJ1-1; 7 positions agree with TRBD1. The V gene end was trimmed by 4 bases and the J gene end by 6 bases; junction bases not matched to a gene: 11. The germline gives CDR1 LGHNA, CDR2 YSLEER. The CDR3 spans 15 residues. CDR3 sequence reads: CASSRVDREGSEAFF. CDR3 nucleotide sequence: TGCGCCAGCAGCCGAGTAGACAGGGAAGGGTCTGAAGCTTTCTTT.

This clone was seen only once. The V call is TRBV6-5, the J call TRBJ2-1; D is unclear. Germline loops: CDR1 MNHEY, CDR2 SVGAGI. V dropped 8 bases and J dropped 1 base, with 6 bases sitting between them. The CDR3 is made up of 12 amino acids. In DNA, the CDR3 is TGTGCCAGCCTAGATTCCTACAATGAGCAGTTCTTC. It specifies CASLDSYNEQFF.

The chain links TRBV9 to TRBJ1-1; D remains unclear. CDR3 length: 13 amino acids. The germline CDR1 and CDR2 sequences are SGDLS and YYNGEE. The ends were cut back, 3 bases at V and 8 bases at J, with 14 bases in the middle. The CDR3 loop is CASSAVQVGEAFF. The DNA of the CDR3 is TGTGCCAGCAGCGCCGTTCAGGTTGGGGAAGCTTTCTTT.

The genes are TRBV5-4 and TRBJ2-7, with 8 bases identical to TRBD1. The CDR3 consists of 14 residues. The germline V gene encodes CDR1 SGHNT and CDR2 YYREEE (reference sequence). V gave up 9 bases and J gave up 0 bases; unmatched junction bases: 8. CDR3 loop: CATRDRTSSYEQYF. Here the CDR3 DNA reads TGTGCCACTCGGGACAGGACGAGCTCCTACGAGCAGTACTTC.

The V call is TRBV5-1, the J call TRBJ2-7; D possibly corresponds to TRBD1 (5 bases). CDR3 length: 14 residues. Between the trimmed V and J ends, which lost 2 bases and 2 bases, there was a span of 11 bases. Germline V gene data show CDR1 as SGHRS and CDR2 as YFSETQ. CDR3 bases: TGCGCCAGCAGCTTCCAAGGACAAACCTACGAGCAGTACTTC. This codes for CASSFQGQTYEQYF.

V is TRBV7-3 and J is TRBJ2-2, with TRBD1 matching 11 bases. Germline CDR1 SGHTA, CDR2 FQGTGA. Trimming took 2 bases from V and 5 from J; bases not matched to a gene: 4. The CDR3 is 16 amino acids. This chain's CDR3 is CASSLLDRGRTGELFF. The CDR3 DNA reads TGTGCCAGCAGCTTACTGGACAGGGGGCGTACCGGGGAGCTGTTTTTT.

This clone was found once. The chain joins TRBV6-5 to TRBJ2-7; 7 positions agree with TRBD1. Germline-derived CDR1 and CDR2 are MNHEY and SVGAGI. This CDR3 is 13 amino acids long. V was pared by 7 bases and J by 2 bases, with 5 bases of the junction left unmatched. This chain's CDR3 is CASKGQGAYEQYF. CDR3 coding DNA: TGTGCCAGCAAAGGGCAGGGGGCCTACGAGCAGTACTTC.

This clone is a singleton in its sample. The chain combines TRBV30 with TRBJ1-5; 8 nucleotides line up with TRBD1. Losses at the gene ends were 8 bases for V and 5 bases for J; bases not matched to a gene: 2. From germline, CDR1 is GTSNPN and CDR2 SVGIG (reference sequence). The CDR3 is 11 amino acids. The CDR3: CANRGDQPQHF. CDR3 DNA: TGTGCCAACAGGGGGGATCAGCCCCAGCATTTT.

The chain has TRBV4-2 and TRBJ1-6; D might be TRBD1 (5 bases). The CDR3 is 15 residues long. Germline V lookup: CDR1 LGHNA, CDR2 YNFKEQ. V lost 6 bases to trimming and J lost 6 bases, with 15 bases between them. The CDR3 DNA follows: TGTGCCAGCAGTCCCGTCCACGGGGGTAATTCACCCCTCCACTTT. Translated: CASSPVHGGNSPLHF.

The table lists this clone with a count of one. The CDR3 DNA reads as TGTGCCACAACTAGCGGGGGGGCCCCAGATACGCAGTATTTT. This codes for CATTSGGAPDTQYF. The V gene is TRBV6-5, the J gene TRBJ2-3; 13 bases are a match to TRBD2. The J segment lost 4 bases and the V segment lost 10 bases, leaving 5 bases of the junction unmatched. Looked up from germline, CDR1 is MNHEY and CDR2 is SVGAGI. The CDR3 sequence is 14 residues long.

The chain links TRBV28 to TRBJ1-1; D is possibly TRBD1 (5 bases). V dropped 9 bases and J dropped 0 bases, with 17 bases sitting between them. This CDR3 comprises 15 residues. Germline loops: CDR1 MDHEN, CDR2 SYDVKM. The CDR3 sequence: CASPPGRGMNTEAFF. The CDR3 region has the DNA TGTGCCAGTCCCCCCGGGAGGGGAATGAACACTGAAGCTTTCTTT.

The J gene is TRBJ1-2, the V gene TRBV6-1; no clear D gene. The CDR3 is 12 amino acids. V lost 5 bases and J 7 bases, leaving 11 bases between the germline ends. Germline loops: CDR1 MNHNS, CDR2 SASEGT. CDR3 DNA: TGTGCCAGCAGTCCCCTACGGGGTGGCTACACCTTC. Translating it yields CASSPLRGGYTF.

This clone was counted a single time. V and J are TRBV9 and TRBJ1-2; tentative D call: TRBD1 (5 bases). The V gene lost 6 bases and the J gene lost 2 bases, with 5 bases spanning the gap. Per the germline V gene, CDR1 is SGDLS and CDR2 is YYNGEE. The CDR3 runs 11 residues. CDR3 loop: CASKGNYGYTF. The CDR3 DNA reads TGTGCCAGCAAGGGGAACTATGGCTACACCTTC. The whole variable domain, remainder taken from reference TRBV9 and TRBJ1-2, is DSGVTQTPKHLITATGQRVTLRCSPRSGDLSVYWYQQSLDQGLQFLIQYYNGEERAKGNILERFSAQQFPDLHSELNLSSLELGDSALYFCASKGNYGYTFGSGTRLTVV.

The rearrangement joins TRBV9 to TRBJ2-7, with D perhaps TRBD1 (7 bases). CDR1 and CDR2 from the germline V gene are SGDLS and YYNGEE. This CDR3 has 15 residues. V was clipped by 0 bases and J by 5 bases, with 15 bases between them. DNA for the CDR3: TGTGCCAGCAGCGTAGTCGGAGGGGGCATCGACGAGCAGTACTTC. Its translation is CASSVVGGGIDEQYF.